Listed below are T cell receptor beta chains from one sample, sequenced in a study of blood T cells in healthy people across ages. TCRdb re-derived calls from the 5' RACE reads in MiXCR, one entry per CDR3 protein. In the table there are 910,000 or so distinct CDR3 sequences, roughly half of which are singletons. Sequencing was performed on blood. All receptors come from a woman aged 55-75 years in good health. The CDR3 runs from the conserved cysteine through the conserved F or W. D genes are given only for firm matches. For some rows the clone size is stated as once, few or many, or as a class when expanded; others skip it.

D: -; V: TRBV12-3/TRBV12-4; J: TRBJ2-1; size: few; DNA: TGTGCCAGCAGTTTAGGTTCGGTCAATGAGCAGTTCTTC; CDR3: CASSLGSVNEQFF
D: TRBD1; V: TRBV29-1; J: TRBJ2-7; size: many; DNA: TGCAGCGTGGGGGATGGGACAGAGACTTACGAGCAGTACTTC; CDR3: CSVGDGTETYEQYF
D: -; V: TRBV11-1; J: TRBJ2-7; size: few; DNA: TGTGCCAGCAGCCAAGGGGCCGGACGGGTCTACGAGCAGTACTTC; CDR3: CASSQGAGRVYEQYF
D: TRBD1; V: TRBV5-1; J: TRBJ1-2; size: many; DNA: TGCGCCAGCAGCCCGGGACAGTCAAACTATGGCTACACCTTC; CDR3: CASSPGQSNYGYTF
D: TRBD2; V: TRBV20-1; J: TRBJ2-3; size: few; DNA: TGCAGTGCCCTCTCGAATAGCGGGAGTATAACCCCAGATACGCAGTATTTT; CDR3: CSALSNSGSITPDTQYF
D: -; V: TRBV7-9; J: TRBJ2-3; size: -; DNA: TGTGCCAGCAGCCGAGGAGGGGAGAGGGATACGCAGTATTTT; CDR3: CASSRGGERDTQYF
D: TRBD2; V: TRBV6-2/TRBV6-3; J: TRBJ2-7; size: few; DNA: TGTGCCAGCCGGACTAGTTTGTACGAGCAGTACTTC; CDR3: CASRTSLYEQYF
D: -; V: TRBV6-6; J: TRBJ1-2; size: few; DNA: TGTGCCAGCAGCCCGGGGACGGCTGAAGTTACCGGTATCACCTTC; CDR3: CASSPGTAEVTGITF
D: TRBD1; V: TRBV7-9; J: TRBJ2-7; size: -; DNA: TGTGCCAGCAGCTTCCAGGGGGCTGTGAACGAGCAGTACTTC; CDR3: CASSFQGAVNEQYF
D: -; V: TRBV20-1; J: TRBJ2-1; size: -; DNA: TGCAGTGCTAAGTGGGACACCTACAATGAGCAGTTCTTC; CDR3: CSAKWDTYNEQFF
D: -; V: TRBV2; J: TRBJ1-4; size: -; DNA: TGTGCCAGCAGCCCGGGACAACTGGGGGAAAAACTGTTTTTT; CDR3: CASSPGQLGEKLFF
D: -; V: TRBV14; J: TRBJ2-6; size: -; DNA: TGTGCCAGCAGCCGACAGACTGGGGCCAACGTCCTGACTTTC; CDR3: CASSRQTGANVLTF
D: -; V: TRBV7-2; J: TRBJ2-3; size: -; DNA: TGTGCCAGCGGCCCCTATAGCACAGATACGCAGTATTTT; CDR3: CASGPYSTDTQYF
D: TRBD1; V: TRBV6-5; J: TRBJ2-3; size: -; DNA: TGTGCCAGCAGAAGATCTAGGACAGGCCCCACAGATACGCAGTATTTT; CDR3: CASRRSRTGPTDTQYF
D: -; V: TRBV6-5; J: TRBJ2-3; size: few; DNA: TGTGCCAGCAGTTACTCCTACTCGCGTGGCGCAGATACGCAGTATTTT; CDR3: CASSYSYSRGADTQYF
D: TRBD2; V: TRBV7-2; J: TRBJ2-5; size: -; DNA: TGTGCCAGCAGCCGTGGACTAGCGGGGTACCAAGAGACCCAGTACTTC; CDR3: CASSRGLAGYQETQYF
D: -; V: TRBV10-3; J: TRBJ2-5; size: many; DNA: TGTGCCATCAGTGGATTAGGGGGATCTGGGGAGCAGTACTTC; CDR3: CAISGLGGSGEQYF
D: TRBD2; V: TRBV15; J: TRBJ2-3; size: -; DNA: TGTGCCACCAGCAGAGAGGTGCGGACTAGCGGGTTGACAGATACGCAGTATTTT; CDR3: CATSREVRTSGLTDTQYF
D: -; V: TRBV27; J: TRBJ2-5; size: few; DNA: TGTGCCAGCGTCCAAGAGACCCAGTACTTC; CDR3: CASVQETQYF